These 14 T cell receptor beta chains were all obtained from the same sample, sequenced in a study of T-cell memory formation after mild COVID-19. In TCRdb, the 5' RACE reads were re-called with MiXCR into one record per CDR3 protein. Counted here are roughly 300,000 distinct CDR3 sequences, 8.2% occurring once; the ten biggest clones make up approximately 23%. Material: PBMCs or a T cell subset sorted from them (not recorded which). Receptors originate from a man between 18 and 29 years old who had mild COVID-19 (a few samples of this study predate the infection). Cell type and time point are not known.

The sample holds a few counts of this clonotype. This chain joins TRBV28 and TRBJ2-7; no firm D call. The CDR3 is made up of 13 amino acids. CDR1 and CDR2 (germline): MDHEN, SYDVKM. Here the CDR3 reads CASSTMDGRPPNV. In DNA, the CDR3 is TGTGCCAGCAGCACCATGGACGGGCGGCCCCCAAACGTC.

This clonotype was recorded a few times. The chain links TRBV6-2 or TRBV6-3 to TRBJ2-7; the D gene could be TRBD1 or TRBD2 (5 bases each). The germline gives CDR1 MNHEY, CDR2 SVGEGT. The CDR3 has 15 amino acids. V was cut by 6 bases and J by 1 base, with 16 bases left in between. CDR3 bases: TGTGCCAGCAGCGACGGGGCGCTGGGGTCCTACGAGCAGTACTTC. Translated, it gives CASSDGALGSYEQYF.

This clonotype was picked up a small number of times. V gene TRBV18 combines with J gene TRBJ1-6, with no clear D. The CDR3 sequence is 15 residues long. V gave up 3 bases and J gave up 2 bases, with 8 bases separating them. The germline V gene has CDR1 KGHSH and CDR2 LQKENI. Here the CDR3 DNA reads TGTGCCAGCTCACCGGGGAACACCTATAATTCACCCCTCCACTTT. Protein sequence: CASSPGNTYNSPLHF.

This clonotype was seen repeatedly, ten times or more. The V call is TRBV7-6, the J call TRBJ1-5; no definite D call. V lost 0 bases to trimming and J lost 5 bases, with 5 bases between them. The CDR3 contains 13 residues. Germline lookup yields CDR1 SGHVS and CDR2 FNYEAQ. For the CDR3, the DNA is TGTGCCAGCAGCTTAGCTCTGGATCAGCCCCAGCATTTT. Translated, it gives CASSLALDQPQHF.

This clonotype was observed a few times. J is TRBJ1-3 and V is TRBV5-1; 8 bases agree with TRBD1. This CDR3 has 13 amino acids. Per germline, CDR1 SGHRS and CDR2 YFSETQ. With 4 bases clipped from V and 8 bases from J, the junction kept 5 bases outside the gene matches. DNA for the CDR3: TGCGCCAGCAGCGACGGGACAGGAGACACCATATATTTT. Translating gives CASSDGTGDTIYF.

In its sample, this clonotype was seen a few times. This chain joins TRBV5-5 and TRBJ2-2, with 12 bases lining up with TRBD2. The germline V gene encodes CDR1 SGHKS and CDR2 YYEKEE (reference sequence). J was trimmed by 3 bases and V by 5 bases; bases with no gene match: 5. This CDR3 region has 16 residues. The CDR3 nucleotides read TGTGCCAGCAGGCCGCTAGCGGGGGGGCACACCGGGGAGCTGTTTTTT. This sequence encodes CASRPLAGGHTGELFF. Based on the CDR3 plus reference TRBV5-5 and TRBJ2-2, the full variable domain is DAGVTQSPTHLIKTRGQQVTLRCSPISGHKSVSWYQQVLGQGPQFIFQYYEKEERGRGNFPDRFSARQFPNYSSELNVNALLLGDSALYLCASRPLAGGHTGELFFGEGSRLTVL.

The chain links TRBV7-2 to TRBJ2-3; unclear D gene. Trimming cost V 1 base and J 1 base, with 12 bases left between them. Germline V gene lookup returns CDR1 SGHTA and CDR2 FQGNSA. The CDR3 totals 16 residues. CDR3 DNA sequence: TGTGCCAGCAGCTTAGATATGGTCCAGGGCACAGATACGCAGTATTTT. This sequence encodes CASSLDMVQGTDTQYF.

The V gene is TRBV6-2 or TRBV6-3, the J gene TRBJ2-7; maybe TRBD2 (6 bases). CDR1 is MNHEY, CDR2 SVGEGT, per germline. Trimming took off 2 bases at V and 1 base at J, with 9 bases between the two ends. The CDR3 runs to 14 residues. The CDR3 sequence is CASSYAGLSYEQYV. The DNA for the CDR3 is TGTGCCAGCAGTTACGCGGGACTGTCCTACGAGCAGTACGTC.

This clonotype was seen at least ten times. The J gene is TRBJ2-3, the V gene TRBV4-3; 9 bases align to TRBD2. The V segment lost 0 bases and the J segment 4 bases; nucleotides outside the gene matches: 8. In germline, CDR1 is LGHNA, CDR2 YSLEER. There are 17 residues in the CDR3. The CDR3 coding sequence is TGCGCCAGCAGCCAAGATGGGGCTAGCGGGGTCCCAGATACGCAGTATTTT. It encodes CASSQDGASGVPDTQYF.

This clonotype has a handful of counts. V is TRBV3-1 and J is TRBJ2-2, with a possible D match to TRBD1 (5 bases). CDR1 is LGHDT, CDR2 YNNKEL, per germline (reference sequence). The ends were cut back, 2 bases at V and 2 bases at J, with 6 bases in the middle. The CDR3 length is 14 residues. The CDR3 loop reads CASSQQGNTGELFF. The CDR3 region has the DNA TGTGCCAGCAGCCAACAGGGAAACACCGGGGAGCTGTTTTTT.

This chain links TRBV21-1 with TRBJ2-7; no DNA check was done on the table's D call, TRBD1. TRBV21-1 is marked as a pseudogene. CDR3 length: 20 residues. The CDR3 protein is CASSKDRGGLTSRNSYEQYV. CDR3 DNA: TGTGCCAGCAGCAAAGATCGGGGCGGACTGACCTCTCGTAACTCCTACGAGCAGTACGTC.

A few counts support this clonotype. This sequence joins TRBV6-5 and TRBJ1-4; TRBD1 matches 10 bases. This CDR3 is 16 amino acids long. Germline loops: CDR1 MNHEY, CDR2 SVGAGI. V shed 6 bases, J shed 0 bases, and the junction held 4 bases outside the gene matches. This CDR3 is CASRRTGGATNEKLFF. CDR3 bases: TGTGCCAGCAGGCGGACAGGGGGTGCAACTAATGAAAAACTGTTTTTT.

This clonotype appeared a few times. The rearrangement joins TRBV6-2 or TRBV6-3 to TRBJ2-2; D may correspond to TRBD1 or TRBD2 (5 bases each). CDR1 and CDR2 from the germline V gene are MNHEY and SVGEGT. The CDR3 covers 13 residues. The V end was cut by 6 bases, the J end by 6 bases, with 11 bases between. This CDR3 is CASSRRDAGELFF. The CDR3, as DNA: TGTGCCAGCAGCCGCCGGGACGCCGGGGAGCTGTTTTTT.

CDR3: CASTPLGRGVTDTQYF. The CDR3 DNA follows: TGTGCCAGCACCCCCTTAGGGCGGGGGGTCACAGATACGCAGTATTTT. This chain uses TRBV25-1 with TRBJ2-3; TRBD2 aligns across 8 bases. The CDR3 spans 16 residues. V lost 7 bases, J lost 2 bases, and 11 bases stayed unmatched. Germline CDR1 MGHDK, CDR2 SYGVNS. Looking up the rest from reference TRBV25-1 and TRBJ2-3 gives the full variable domain: EADIYQTPRYLVIGTGKKITLECSQTMGHDKMYWYQQDPGMELHLIHYSYGVNSTEKGDLSSESTVSRIRTEHFPLTLESARPSHTSQYLCASTPLGRGVTDTQYFGPGTRLTVL.